Following are 15 T cell receptor beta chains from one sample sequenced in a study of blood T cells in healthy people across ages. Then a second PCR, running roughly 6 to 11 cycles, was carried out with a sample-barcoded 5' primer and a J-beta primer mix. TCRdb redid the calling of the 5' RACE reads with MiXCR, one entry per CDR3 protein. The sample lists fewer than 1,000,000 distinct CDR3 sequences; around 45% were seen once. The sample was blood. The origin of the receptors is an elderly man in good health.

The chain employs TRBV15 and TRBJ2-1; tentative D call: TRBD2 (7 bases). The length of the CDR3 is 17 residues. Germline loops: CDR1 LNHNV, CDR2 YYDKDF (reference sequence). V shed 2 bases and J shed 7 bases, with 21 bases lying between them. The CDR3 DNA sequence: TGTGCCACCAGCAGAACGACTGCCCGGGGGGCGTTGAATGAGCAGTTCTTC. Translating gives CATSRTTARGALNEQFF.

In this sample, this clonotype turned up many times. This clone may be a read error of a much larger clone one base away. The genes are TRBV28 and TRBJ2-7; D possibly corresponds to TRBD2 (5 bases). Germline CDR1 and CDR2: MDHEN and SYDVKM. The CDR3 has 14 amino acids. The V gene lost 5 bases and the J gene lost 3 bases, with 14 bases spanning the gap. The chain's CDR3 is CASSLRPGDYEQYF. The CDR3 coding sequence is TGTGCCAGCAGTCTACGACCCGGGGACTACGAGCAGTACTTC.

This clonotype was counted between two and nine times. V gene TRBV5-1 combines with J gene TRBJ2-7; TRBD1 is a possible D gene (6 bases). The CDR3 is 14 residues long. Germline V gene lookup returns CDR1 SGHRS and CDR2 YFSETQ. V lost 4 bases, J lost 3 bases, and 14 bases lay in between. The CDR3 DNA reads TGCGCCAGCAGCCCCGGACAGCAAAACTACGAGCAGTACTTC. Its protein product is CASSPGQQNYEQYF.

The chain couples TRBV7-3 to TRBJ2-1, with D tentatively TRBD1 or TRBD2 (5 bases each). This CDR3 comprises 13 residues. V was shortened by 0 bases and J by 12 bases, with 12 bases between the two germline ends. The germline V gene encodes CDR1 SGHTA and CDR2 FQGTGA. The CDR3 bases are TGTGCCAGCAGCTTAACAATGGGGGAGTTGCAGTTCTTC. The encoded protein is CASSLTMGELQFF.

This chain joins TRBV14 and TRBJ2-7; unclear D gene. Germline values: CDR1 SGHDN, CDR2 FVKESK. The CDR3 sequence is 9 residues long. Trimming cost V 9 bases and J 3 bases, with 3 bases left between them. CDR3 loop: CARVYEQYF. The CDR3 region has the DNA TGTGCCAGGGTCTACGAGCAGTACTTC.

J is TRBJ2-1 and V is TRBV3-1; 8 nucleotides match TRBD2. CDR1 and CDR2 (germline): LGHDT, YNNKEL (reference sequence). V gave up 0 bases and J gave up 10 bases; unmatched junction bases: 8. The CDR3 is 15 amino acids. CDR3 loop: CASSQELGTRSEQFF. DNA of the CDR3: TGTGCCAGCAGCCAAGAGTTAGGGACTAGAAGCGAGCAGTTCTTC.

V is TRBV7-9 and J is TRBJ2-5; 7 nucleotides line up with TRBD2. V gave up 8 bases and J gave up 1 base; unmatched junction bases: 4. Germline CDR1 reads SEHNR; CDR2 reads FQNEAQ (reference sequence). CDR3 size: 13 residues. The CDR3 bases are TGTGCCAGCCAGCTAGCGGCCCAAGAGACCCAGTACTTC. Its protein is CASQLAAQETQYF.

This clonotype was detected a few times. The chain is built from TRBV20-1 and TRBJ2-5, with 7 bases fitting TRBD2. The CDR3 covers 15 residues. Trimming at V came to 6 bases and at J to 3 bases, leaving 13 bases not matched to a gene. The germline V gene has CDR1 DFQATT and CDR2 SNEGSKA (reference sequence). CDR3 sequence reads: CSAPDPAGVEETQYF. CDR3 nucleotides: TGCAGTGCCCCCGACCCGGCGGGAGTAGAAGAGACCCAGTACTTC.

V and J are TRBV27 and TRBJ1-5, with D hard to call. CDR1 and CDR2 (germline): MNHEY, SMNVEV (reference sequence). The ends were cut back, 2 bases at V and 0 bases at J, with 5 bases in the middle. This CDR3 has 14 amino acids. CDR3 DNA: TGTGCCAGCAGTTTAAGGTATAGCAATCAGCCCCAGCATTTT. As protein: CASSLRYSNQPQHF.

The CDR3: CSAIHGEKLFF. The CDR3 DNA is TGCAGTGCTATTCATGGGGAAAAACTGTTTTTT. This rearrangement joins TRBV20-1 to TRBJ1-4; D is undetermined. V was clipped by 4 bases and J by 8 bases, with 8 bases between them. Germline CDR1 reads DFQATT; CDR2 reads SNEGSKA (reference sequence). The CDR3 extends over 11 amino acids.

Concerning this clonotype itself: Being one base from a much bigger clone, this may be a read error. V and J are TRBV29-1 and TRBJ2-3; D not certain. V lost 4 bases and J lost 2, with 7 bases in between. The CDR3 runs to 12 residues. The germline V gene encodes CDR1 SQVTM and CDR2 ANQGSEA. The CDR3 DNA sequence: TGCAGCGTTGTACTTGACACAGATACGCAGTATTTT. It translates to CSVVLDTDTQYF.

On this clonotype: Sequence at one end of the junction differs from germline and may be a read error. The chain carries TRBV7-9 and TRBJ1-5; D gene unclear. The CDR3 contains 13 residues. Germline CDR1 reads SEHNR; CDR2 reads FQNEAQ (reference sequence). In DNA form, the CDR3 reads TGTGCCAGCAGCTCGGCCGGCGATCAGTCCCAGCATTTT. This gives the protein CASSSAGDQSQHF.

The chain carries TRBV24-1 and TRBJ1-2; D not resolved. From germline, CDR1 is KGHDR and CDR2 SFDVKD. The germline V and J ends were trimmed by 4 bases and 4 bases, with 12 bases remaining between them. This CDR3 contains 14 residues. CDR3 residues: CATSEPTRSYGYTF. CDR3 DNA sequence: TGTGCCACCAGTGAACCGACCAGGAGCTATGGCTACACCTTC.

Ten or more counts support this clonotype. The chain combines TRBV4-1 with TRBJ2-7; a weak D match, TRBD2 (6 bases). The V end lost 6 bases, the J end lost 4 bases, and 16 bases lay between the germline ends. The germline V gene has CDR1 MGHRA and CDR2 YSYEKL. The CDR3 is made up of 14 amino acids. The CDR3 spells CASRGGPVEYEQYF. The CDR3 nucleotides are TGCGCCAGCAGGGGAGGTCCGGTGGAGTACGAGCAGTACTTC.

This clonotype appeared a few times. J is TRBJ1-6 and V is TRBV4-2; D might be TRBD1 (5 bases). V lost 7 bases and J 4 bases, leaving 14 bases between the germline ends. Germline CDR1 is LGHNA and CDR2 is YNFKEQ. The CDR3 loop spans 15 amino acids. CDR3 sequence: CASTHSGQYNSPLHF. The CDR3 nucleotides are TGTGCCAGCACCCACTCGGGGCAGTATAATTCACCCCTCCACTTT.